This T cell receptor (beta chain) was identified during a study of radiotherapy plus CTLA-4 blockade in lung cancer. The protocol was immunoSEQ multiplex PCR, while the TCRdb copy is restricted to in-frame clones and leaves out a portion. The table lists about 120,000 clones, roughly 74% of them singletons, with approximately 5.5% in the top ten. The study gave focal radiation plus ipilimumab CTLA-4 blockade to patients with chemo-refractory metastatic non-small-cell lung cancer. Germline V gene data show CDR1 as SNHLY and CDR2 as FYNNEI. V was clipped by 4 bases and J by 7 bases, with 34 bases between them. The length of the CDR3 is 20 residues.

The TCR comes from a human donor with non-small cell lung cancer who had a partial response to radiotherapy plus ipilimumab. The chain links TRBV2 to TRBJ1-2; D gene ambiguous. This specimen consisted of peripheral blood, obtained from a patient treated with radiotherapy plus ipilimumab. The DNA for the CDR3 is TGTGCCAGCAGTGCCCAATCCCTAGGAGGGATTTTGGCCGATTCCTCTGGCTACACCTTC. Encoded protein: CASSAQSLGGILADSSGYTF. The entire variable domain, with the rest obtained from reference TRBV2 and TRBJ1-2, is as follows: EPEVTQTPSHQVTQMGQEVILRCVPISNHLYFYWYRQILGQKVEFLVSFYNNEISEKSEIFDDQFSVERPDGSNFTLKIRSTKLEDSAMYFCASSAQSLGGILADSSGYTFGSGTRLTVV.